One sample yielded the 10 T cell receptor beta chains listed below, sequenced in a study of a mutant IDH1 vaccine in newly diagnosed glioma. Time point here: week 23, last vaccination. Doses comprised 300 ug of mutant IDH1 20-mer peptide each, plus topical imiquimod. The data were produced by immunoSEQ multiplex PCR, yet TCRdb's version contains in-frame clones alone and is incomplete. The sample lists tens of thousands of clones; more than 75% were seen once. Their recognized antigens are unknown. The sample in question was PBMCs, obtained from a glioma patient whose treatment included an IDH1 peptide vaccine. All receptors derive from a man aged 35 to 55 with glioma.

The V and J genes are TRBV13 and TRBJ2-7, with TRBD2 matching over 11 bases. Germline V gene data show CDR1 as PRHDT and CDR2 as FYEKMQ (reference sequence). The length of the CDR3 is 14 residues. V trimming: 5 bases; J trimming: 6 bases; junction bases outside the gene matches: 6. The DNA for the CDR3 is TGTGCCAGCAGCCCGCTAGCGGGAGGCTCCGAGCAGTACTTC. Its protein is CASSPLAGGSEQYF.

J is TRBJ2-2 and V is TRBV9; D gene uncertain. The CDR3 is 15 residues long. Between the trimmed V and J ends, which lost 1 base and 0 bases, there was a span of 7 bases. Germline V gene data show CDR1 as SGDLS and CDR2 as YYNGEE. The CDR3 region has the DNA TGTGCCAGCAGCGTACACCCCGCGAACACCGGGGAGCTGTTTTTT. This sequence encodes CASSVHPANTGELFF.

This chain connects TRBV2 to TRBJ2-5; possibly TRBD1 or TRBD2 for D (5 bases each). V lost 4 bases and J 5 bases, leaving 11 bases between the germline ends. Germline V gives CDR1 SNHLY, CDR2 FYNNEI. The CDR3 contains 13 residues. CDR3 amino acids: CASSVGAGETQYF. The CDR3 nucleotides read TGTGCCAGCAGTGTCGGGGCTGGGGAGACCCAGTACTTC.

In this sample, this clone is large. V usage is TRBV19 and J usage is TRBJ2-2; D possibly uses TRBD1 or TRBD2 (6 bases each). In germline, CDR1 is LNHDA, CDR2 SQIVND (reference sequence). This CDR3 has 14 residues. Trimming cost V 8 bases and J 7 bases, with 17 bases left between them. The CDR3 nucleotides are TGTGCCAGTGGGAGGAACAGGGATAGCGGGGAGCTGTTTTTT. Residues: CASGRNRDSGELFF.

This clone appeared many times. The gene calls are TRBV7-2 and TRBJ2-3; no clear D. Germline lookup yields CDR1 SGHTA and CDR2 FQGNSA. Trimming left V 2 bases short and J 5 bases short, with 5 bases between. This CDR3 is built from 12 residues. As DNA, the CDR3 is TGTGCCAGCAGCTTAAAAGTAGATACGCAGTATTTT. Translation gives CASSLKVDTQYF.

This chain links TRBV14 with TRBJ2-6; D ambiguous. CDR3 length: 17 amino acids. Looked up from germline, CDR1 is SGHDN and CDR2 is FVKESK. V lost 0 bases and J lost 2, with 11 bases in between. CDR3 in amino acids: CASSQDSAQAGANVLTF. In DNA form, the CDR3 reads TGTGCCAGCAGCCAAGACTCCGCCCAAGCTGGGGCCAACGTCCTGACTTTC.

The V and J genes are TRBV7-6 and TRBJ2-7; 8 bases are a match to TRBD1. Germline V lookup: CDR1 SGHVS, CDR2 FNYEAQ. The CDR3 has 16 amino acids. The V segment lost 4 bases and the J segment 6 bases; nucleotides outside the gene matches: 14. The CDR3 here is CASSSAPGQDQPEQYF. The CDR3 DNA reads TGTGCCAGCAGCTCAGCCCCGGGACAGGATCAGCCCGAGCAGTACTTC.

The gene calls are TRBV29-1 and TRBJ2-7; the D is unclear. CDR1 and CDR2 from the germline V gene are SQVTM and ANQGSEA. The CDR3 has 12 residues. The V gene lost 7 bases and the J gene lost 2 bases, with 12 bases spanning the gap. CDR3 amino acids: CSALGRTYEQYF. The CDR3 nucleotides are TGCAGCGCCCTGGGCAGGACCTACGAGCAGTACTTC.

The J gene is TRBJ2-5, the V gene TRBV2; D is perhaps TRBD1 (7 bases). The V gene's germline CDR1 is SNHLY and CDR2 FYNNEI. Trimming left V 7 bases short and J 4 bases short, with 22 bases between. CDR3 length: 16 amino acids. CDR3 amino acids: CASNFLPGGKPETQYF. The CDR3 region has the DNA TGTGCCAGCAATTTCCTTCCAGGGGGGAAGCCAGAGACCCAGTACTTC.

This clone has just one count. The rearrangement joins TRBV7-2 to TRBJ2-7; D call uncertain. V dropped 5 bases and J dropped 1 base, with 12 bases sitting between them. This CDR3 has 14 amino acids. The germline V gene encodes CDR1 SGHTA and CDR2 FQGNSA. CDR3 coding DNA: TGTGCCAGCAGCCGAGGAATAAGTTCCTACGAGCAGTACTTC. Translation gives CASSRGISSYEQYF.